The TCR beta chain under discussion was sequenced for a study of T cells in Graves' hyperthyroidism and ophthalmopathy (dated by TCRdb to between 2018 and 2021). For context, the study as a whole: A discovery cohort of roughly 96 patients, roughly 45 with Graves' ophthalmopathy and approximately 57 with stable Graves' hyperthyroidism, was used to find distinguishing TCR V-J signatures. Prospective prediction of ophthalmopathy was tested in an independent validation cohort consisting of under 20 hyperthyroidism patients and approximately 16 patients who later progressed to ophthalmopathy. The 100 or so discovery patients were divided at random into training and test sets in a 7:3 ratio. In more than 5 Graves' hyperthyroidism patients, the study also compared T-cell repertoires from thyroid tissue with T-cell repertoires from blood. Once sampling was done, hyperthyroidism patients were given methimazole at a starting dose of 30 mg daily, whereas ophthalmopathy patients were given high-dose intravenous methylprednisolone. According to the paper, TCR Vbeta CDR3 sequencing was carried out on over 130 peripheral blood samples, which came from around 43 ophthalmopathy, 80 or so hyperthyroidism and roughly 17 progressor patients.

Any patient with an uncontrolled infection, another autoimmune disease, pregnancy or lactation was excluded. Diagnoses were established on the basis of clinical symptoms, serum thyroxine and TRAb, thyroid ultrasound, and orbital computed tomography. Total RNA was extracted using Trizol reagent, and RNA quality was assessed on an Agilent 2100 Bioanalyzer. From cysteine to phenylalanine, the CDR3 is 15 amino acids long. The read is trimmed to its CDR3 DNA, 45 bases read in frame from base 1. The germline V gene (reference sequence) provides CDR1 GTSNPN and CDR2 SVGIG. V sheds 6 bases and J sheds 3 bases, leaving 20 bases between their ends. Amplification of TCR beta CDR3 regions was carried out from RNA transcripts. A first-round RT-PCR of the TCR CDR3 used the HTBI primer set with the Qiagen OneStep RT-PCR kit. Libraries were constructed in a second round of multiplex PCR, after which size selection and purification were carried out. Paired-end sequencing of the libraries was performed with 100 bp reads on an Illumina HiSeq2000. Turning to the authors' computational methods: SOAPnuke was used to process the raw data, throwing out any read that contained adapters or uncalled bases, had a mean Phred below 15, or lacked an exact constant-primer or identifier match. High-quality paired reads were merged using COPE v1.2.5, and each unique nucleotide sequence was defined as a clonotype. MiTCR v1.1 was used to align the clonotypes against IMGT TRBV, TRBD and TRBJ reference segments. Only V-J combinations with frequency above 0.0001, covering 99.2% of repertoires, were analysed. The TCS score was defined as F50 (clonal expansion) divided by E x V (chaos), with BLOSUM62-based TCRdist calculated between CDR3 peptides within each V-J. Welch's t-statistics and random forest reduced roughly 530 V-J features to around 14, which were used in a naive Bayes classifier (R e1071). Thyroid-blood repertoire similarity was quantified with the Morisita-Horn index. TCRdb reprocessed the public reads (quality trimming at Q25 with fastp, clone calling with MiXCR) and kept in-frame beta chains. Each CDR3 protein appears once, grouped with its most common genes and DNA. The V and J calls, along with clone size, are taken from TCRdb and not from the paper's own processing. In all, the sample holds roughly 570,000 distinct CDR3 sequences, and around 42% of those were seen once. Around a fifth of the sample rests with the top ten.

What the authors observed across the whole study: Sample size was not statistically predetermined, and blinding of investigators to group allocation was not performed. In validation, the model predicted progression to ophthalmopathy a median of 6.5 months before onset, with over 60% sensitivity and almost 75% specificity. In cross-validation, a model built on a 13 V-J signature told ophthalmopathy apart from stable hyperthyroidism with 85% to 90% sensitivity and around 83% specificity, and in testing the same model reached 80%/75%. Most expanded thyroid clonotypes (frequency above 0.001) were also detected in blood, a finding suggesting that blood repertoires may reflect thyroid immune responses.

With regard to this clonotype: What this receptor recognizes is not known. No much larger clone exists at a distance of one base, and base qualities are not known.

The chain was built from TRBV30 and TRBJ1-1, and perhaps TRBD1 as D gene, on 6 matching bases. The sequence was collected from an adult woman with Graves' disease, either hyperthyroidism or ophthalmopathy (not recorded which). Sample: peripheral blood or thyroid tissue (not recorded which). Read as DNA, the sequence is TGTGCCTGTAATGGCTGTGGACAGCTTGACACTGAAGCTTTCTTT. It is translated as CACNGCGQLDTEAFF.